A single sample gave rise to the 27 T cell receptor beta chains below, sequenced in a study of blood T cells in healthy people across ages. The second PCR ran about 6 to 12 cycles with a sample-barcoded 5' primer and J-beta primers. TCRdb processed the 5' RACE reads anew with MiXCR; each CDR3 protein has one entry. The repertoire holds fewer than 1,200,000 distinct CDR3 sequences, 25% seen once, with approximately 0.75% in the top ten. These records were also assigned to another study, of T cells of mothers and their children.

The material sequenced was blood. The origin of the receptors is a girl aged 2 to 10 in good health.

This chain uses TRBV7-2 with TRBJ2-2; 7 positions agree with TRBD1. The CDR3 has 15 amino acids. CDR1 is SGHTA and CDR2 is FQGNSA in the germline V gene. With 5 bases clipped from V and 5 bases from J, the junction kept 8 bases outside the gene matches. The CDR3 DNA follows: TGTGCCAGCAGCCCACTAAGACAGGGAACCGGGGAGCTGTTTTTT. It is translated as CASSPLRQGTGELFF. The full variable domain, its missing parts supplied by reference TRBV7-2 and TRBJ2-2, is GAGVSQSPSNKVTEKGKDVELRCDPISGHTALYWYRQSLGQGLEFLIYFQGNSAPDKSGLPSDRFSAERTGGSVSTLTIQRTQQEDSAVYLCASSPLRQGTGELFFGEGSRLTVL.

To note about this clonotype: The junction does not match germline at one end; this may be a read error. The chain combines TRBV3-1 with TRBJ2-4; TRBD2 aligns across 7 bases. Germline values: CDR1 LGHDT, CDR2 YNNKEL (reference sequence). The CDR3 sequence is 16 residues long. The DNA for the CDR3 is TGTGCCTGCAGCCAACCTACGCTGGGGGGGTCCAACATTCAGTACTTC. Its protein is CACSQPTLGGSNIQYF.

This clonotype was recorded at least ten times. This chain links TRBV5-1 with TRBJ2-7, with D possibly being TRBD2 (5 bases). This CDR3 has 13 amino acids. The V end was cut by 4 bases, the J end by 4 bases, with 12 bases between. Germline CDR1 and CDR2: SGHRS and YFSETQ. In nucleotides, the CDR3 is TGCGCCAGCAGCGCGGGCCCGCGGTACGAGCAGTACTTC. Translated: CASSAGPRYEQYF.

The chain carries TRBV29-1 and TRBJ2-5, with a weak D call TRBD1 (6 bases). The J call may not be correct, given that the DNA end is closer to TRBJ2-1. The germline gives CDR1 SQVTM, CDR2 ANQGSEA. The CDR3 is 13 amino acids. For the CDR3, the DNA is TGCAGCGTCGCACAGGGTGTTGGCAATGAGCAGTTCTTC. Amino acids: CSVAQGVGNEQFF.

This chain uses TRBV29-1 with TRBJ2-7; D gene ambiguous. Germline CDR1 SQVTM, CDR2 ANQGSEA. The V gene lost 4 bases and the J gene lost 9 bases, with 16 bases spanning the gap. The CDR3 has 12 residues. The CDR3 region has the DNA TGCAGCGTTGCTATCGAGCGCACTGTGCAGTACTTC. Translating it yields CSVAIERTVQYF.

The chain uses TRBV6-5 and TRBJ2-5, with 9 bases matching TRBD1. Near its end, the DNA agrees better with TRBJ2-1, so the J call may be wrong. Germline V CDR1 and CDR2: MNHEY, SVGAGI. The CDR3 loop spans 17 amino acids. The CDR3 bases are TGTGCCAGCAGCTTACGCGGAGTGGGGACAGGGAGTAATGAGCAGTTCTTC. It encodes CASSLRGVGTGSNEQFF.

This clonotype was counted many times. CDR3: CATSDGGQPQHF. As DNA, the CDR3 is TGTGCCACCAGTGATGGGGGGCAGCCCCAGCATTTT. The rearrangement links TRBV24-1 to TRBJ1-5, with D possibly TRBD1 on 5 matching bases. Germline V gene data show CDR1 as KGHDR and CDR2 as SFDVKD. The ends were cut back, 3 bases at V and 7 bases at J, with 6 bases in the middle. The CDR3 spans 12 residues.

This clonotype appeared a few times. The chain recombines TRBV5-1 with TRBJ2-5; D perhaps matches TRBD2 (6 bases). V lost 4 bases and J 2 bases, leaving 21 bases between the germline ends. Germline CDR1 is SGHRS and CDR2 is YFSETQ. The length of the CDR3 is 17 residues. The CDR3, as DNA: TGCGCCAGCAGCGCCCCTCGCCGCGGGAAACTACAAGAGACCCAGTACTTC. As protein: CASSAPRRGKLQETQYF.

The chain employs TRBV2 and TRBJ1-2, with D perhaps matching TRBD1 (5 bases). From germline, CDR1 is SNHLY and CDR2 FYNNEI. V shed 4 bases and J shed 4 bases, with 10 bases lying between them. The CDR3 loop spans 13 amino acids. Written as DNA, the CDR3 is TGTGCCAGCAGTGGGGGCAGGATCTATGGCTACACCTTC. This translates into CASSGGRIYGYTF.

This clonotype was seen a handful of times. The V and J genes are TRBV5-1 and TRBJ1-2, with 7 bases aligning to TRBD1. The CDR3 totals 13 residues. Looked up from germline, CDR1 is SGHRS and CDR2 is YFSETQ. Trimming cost V 2 bases and J 8 bases; bases outside gene matches: 6. The CDR3 is CASSFDRAEGYTF. The CDR3, as DNA: TGCGCCAGCAGCTTCGACAGGGCAGAAGGCTACACCTTC.

The V and J genes are TRBV24-1 and TRBJ1-5; unclear D gene. V was pared by 6 bases and J by 7 bases, with 12 bases between. Germline V gene sequence: CDR1 KGHDR, CDR2 SFDVKD. This CDR3 region has 13 residues. For the CDR3, the DNA is TGTGCCACCAGTCGGGGAATCGACCAGCCCCAGCATTTT. It yields the protein CATSRGIDQPQHF.

This clonotype was seen only a few times. In nucleotides, the CDR3 is TGTGCCAGCAGCTCGCATGGACAAGTAGTCTATGGCTACACCTTC. It yields the protein CASSSHGQVVYGYTF. V and J are TRBV7-2 and TRBJ1-2; possible D gene TRBD1, 5 bases. This CDR3 comprises 15 residues. Germline V gene sequence: CDR1 SGHTA, CDR2 FQGNSA. Trimming shortened V by 4 bases and J by 4 bases, and 16 bases separated the two germline ends.

This clonotype was recorded a few times. The rearrangement links TRBV12-3 or TRBV12-4 to TRBJ1-5; 8 nucleotides line up with TRBD1. The CDR3 contains 14 residues. The V gene end was trimmed by 6 bases and the J gene end by 4 bases; junction bases not matched to a gene: 5. The CDR3 reads CASRLGQGNQPQHF. The CDR3 DNA reads TGTGCCAGCAGGCTTGGACAGGGAAATCAGCCCCAGCATTTT.

A remark on this clonotype: Its ends do not fully match the called genes, so a read error is possible. The CDR3 reads CASSDAGGRVRFF. DNA for the CDR3: TGTGCCAGCAGTGACGCCGGCGGGAGGGTTCGGTTCTTC. The rearrangement uses TRBV25-1 and TRBJ2-5; 9 positions match TRBD2. CDR3 length: 13 amino acids. CDR1 MGHDK and CDR2 SYGVNS come from the germline V gene.

The rearrangement links TRBV12-3 or TRBV12-4 to TRBJ2-5; D unresolved. The CDR3 extends over 14 amino acids. V lost 3 bases to trimming and J lost 2 bases, with 10 bases between them. CDR3 DNA: TGTGCCAGCAGTTTTGTCCCAGGTCAAGAGACCCAGTACTTC. Translated, it gives CASSFVPGQETQYF.

The chain couples TRBV10-3 to TRBJ2-4; D is possibly TRBD1 or TRBD2 (5 bases each). The V gene's germline CDR1 is ENHRY and CDR2 SYGVKD. The CDR3 totals 14 residues. V lost 10 bases and J 6 bases, leaving 19 bases between the germline ends. CDR3 bases: TGTGCCACACGACCTGAGGGGATGGGAAACATTCAGTACTTC. This translates into CATRPEGMGNIQYF.

The rearrangement links TRBV11-1 to TRBJ2-1, with 7 nucleotides matching TRBD2. Germline V gene sequence: CDR1 SGHAT, CDR2 FQDESV (reference sequence). There are 15 residues in the CDR3. With V trimmed by 5 bases and J by 1 base, 5 bases remained unmatched. CDR3 region: CASSTVGGSYNEQFF. For the CDR3, the DNA is TGTGCCAGCAGCACCGTCGGGGGGTCCTACAATGAGCAGTTCTTC.

This clonotype showed up just a few times. This chain uses TRBV5-1 with TRBJ1-5; perhaps TRBD1 as D (5 bases). Germline CDR1 SGHRS, CDR2 YFSETQ. The CDR3 contains 14 residues. V was cut by 0 bases and J by 7 bases, with 11 bases left in between. The CDR3 DNA reads as TGCGCCAGCAGCTTGGTCGCAGGGTGGCAGCCCCAGCATTTT. Translated, it gives CASSLVAGWQPQHF.

The gene calls are TRBV20-1 and TRBJ2-1; 11 bases fit TRBD2. The V gene end was trimmed by 5 bases and the J gene end by 0 bases; junction bases not matched to a gene: 9. Germline V gene lookup returns CDR1 DFQATT and CDR2 SNEGSKA (reference sequence). The CDR3 has 17 residues. CDR3 protein: CSAPGGSGGASYNEQFF. Here the CDR3 DNA reads TGCAGTGCTCCGGGGGGTAGCGGGGGGGCCTCCTACAATGAGCAGTTCTTC.

This clonotype was counted only a few times. V and J are TRBV5-1 and TRBJ1-1; perhaps TRBD1 as D (5 bases). Germline assignment: CDR1 SGHRS and CDR2 YFSETQ. There are 15 residues in the CDR3. V lost 0 bases and J 6 bases, leaving 15 bases between the germline ends. CDR3 in DNA: TGCGCCAGCAGCTTGGCCGGCATTGGGGCCCCTGAAGCTTTCTTT. This sequence encodes CASSLAGIGAPEAFF.

This chain connects TRBV9 to TRBJ2-3, with 8 bases aligning to TRBD1. Germline assignment: CDR1 SGDLS and CDR2 YYNGEE. Losses at the gene ends were 6 bases for V and 6 bases for J; bases not matched to a gene: 12. The CDR3 is 15 residues long. CDR3 in DNA: TGTGCCAGCATACGATCCCGCCCAGGGGGCGATACGCAGTATTTT. Translating it yields CASIRSRPGGDTQYF.

With respect to this clonotype: Compared with germline, one end of the junction differs, possibly owing to a read error. The CDR3 reads CASSPTGPGKASRGRVF. The CDR3, as DNA: TGCGCCAGCAGCCCCACGGGTCCGGGAAAGGCCTCGCGGGGAAGGGTCTTC. The rearrangement joins TRBV4-3 to TRBJ2-1; perhaps TRBD2 as D (6 bases). The CDR3 contains 17 residues. Looked up from germline, CDR1 is LGHNA and CDR2 is YSLEER.

The genes are TRBV7-3 and TRBJ2-1; TRBD2 agrees at 8 bases. The germline CDR1 and CDR2 sequences are SGHTA and FQGTGA. The CDR3 has 14 amino acids. V lost 2 bases, J lost 9 bases, and 6 bases stayed unmatched. The CDR3: CASSLAGGIVEQFF. DNA for the CDR3: TGTGCCAGCAGCTTAGCGGGAGGCATTGTTGAGCAGTTCTTC.

The J gene is TRBJ1-1, the V gene TRBV11-2; no definite D call. This CDR3 contains 15 residues. Germline values: CDR1 SGHAT, CDR2 FQNNGV. The V and J ends lost 6 bases and 0 bases respectively, with 14 bases between them. CDR3 in DNA: TGTGCCAGCAGTGATTACCCAACAGTGAACACTGAAGCTTTCTTT. It encodes CASSDYPTVNTEAFF. Using reference TRBV11-2 and TRBJ1-1 for the parts outside the CDR3, the full variable domain is EAGVAQSPRYKIIEKRQSVAFWCNPISGHATLYWYQQILGQGPKLLIQFQNNGVVDDSQLPKDRFSAERLKGVDSTLKIQPAKLEDSAVYLCASSDYPTVNTEAFFGQGTRLTVV.

This clonotype has more than one count but fewer than ten. The rearrangement joins TRBV7-2 to TRBJ1-6, with D unclear. Trimming stripped 6 bases from V and 8 bases from J, with 11 bases between. Per germline, CDR1 SGHTA and CDR2 FQGNSA. The CDR3 is 13 amino acids. In DNA, the CDR3 is TGTGCCAGCAGTGCCACAGTCGATTCACCCCTCCACTTT. This gives the protein CASSATVDSPLHF.

V gene TRBV5-1 combines with J gene TRBJ1-3; the D is unclear. CDR3 size: 13 residues. Looked up from germline, CDR1 is SGHRS and CDR2 is YFSETQ. V was trimmed by 5 bases and J by 0 bases, leaving 6 bases between them. CDR3 bases: TGCGCCAGCAGACAACACTCTGGAAACACCATATATTTT. Translation gives CASRQHSGNTIYF. Combining the CDR3 with reference TRBV5-1 and TRBJ1-3 gives the whole variable domain KAGVTQTPRYLIKTRGQQVTLSCSPISGHRSVSWYQQTPGQGLQFLFEYFSETQRNKGNFPGRFSGRQFSNSRSEMNVSTLELGDSALYLCASRQHSGNTIYFGEGSWLTVV.

The rearrangement uses TRBV28 and TRBJ2-4; a possible D gene is TRBD1 (6 bases). Germline lookup yields CDR1 MDHEN and CDR2 SYDVKM. This CDR3 contains 14 residues. Trimming stripped 5 bases from V and 6 bases from J, with 14 bases between. The CDR3 DNA follows: TGTGCCAGCAGTCCCGACAGGTCTCCAAACATTCAGTACTTC. Its protein is CASSPDRSPNIQYF.